Listed below are T cell receptor beta chains from one sample, sequenced in a study of ipilimumab plus nivolumab after autologous stem cell transplantation. The repertoire was sequenced with immunoSEQ multiplex PCR; TCRdb's copy has only in-frame clones and lacks some. The table shows around 12,000 clones, with under 80% occurring only once. The sequenced sample was PBMCs, obtained in a trial of ipilimumab plus nivolumab as post-transplant consolidation. The receptor source for this set is a male donor with multiple myeloma. Both conserved end residues are part of each CDR3. D genes are given only for firm matches. Clone sizes are given selectively: once, few, many, or a class where the clone is expanded.

CDR3nt	CDR3aa	d_gene	abundance	v_gene	j_gene
TGTGCCAGCATTAAGGGGGGTGGACAGGGGTTCTCGCACAACCTCGAAAAACTGTTTTTT	CASIKGGGQGFSHNLEKLFF	.	.	TRBV21-1	TRBJ1-4
TGTGCCAGCAGTTCTAGCGGGGGGGCGGAGACCCAGTACTTC	CASSSSGGAETQYF	TRBD2	.	TRBV6-5	TRBJ2-5
TGTGCCAGCAGCTGGAACACTGAAGCTTTCTTT	CASSWNTEAFF	.	.	TRBV5-6	TRBJ1-1
TGTGCCAGCAGTTACGTGGGTCACGACAATGAGCAGTTCTTC	CASSYVGHDNEQFF	.	.	TRBV6-5	TRBJ2-1
TGTGCCAGCAGCAGGCTTAGCGGGGGGGCCGCGGATACGCAGTATTTT	CASSRLSGGAADTQYF	TRBD2	.	TRBV5-6	TRBJ2-3
TGTGCCAGCAGTTACCCTCGAGGACAGGGAGACGAGCAGTACTTC	CASSYPRGQGDEQYF	TRBD1	medium-sized	TRBV6-6	TRBJ2-7
TGTGCCAGTACAGGGGGCGGATGGCAGCCCCAGCATTTT	CASTGGGWQPQHF	TRBD1	.	TRBV19	TRBJ1-5
TGTGCCAGCAGTTTAGCGGGGGGGAACACAGATACGCAGTATTTT	CASSLAGGNTDTQYF	TRBD2	.	TRBV9	TRBJ2-3
TGTGCCAGCAGCCCCCAGGGGGGGGAAACAGATACGCAGTATTTT	CASSPQGGETDTQYF	.	.	TRBV7-6	TRBJ2-3
TGCGCCAGCAGCGGGGGACAGGGGACCTACAATGAGCAGTTCTTC	CASSGGQGTYNEQFF	TRBD1	.	TRBV5-1	TRBJ2-1
TGTGCCAGCAGCTACCTCAGGGGTTTAAGGGACACCATATATTTT	CASSYLRGLRDTIYF	.	.	TRBV28	TRBJ1-3
TGTGCCAGCAGCGTAGGGCTCTCTGGGGCCAACGTCCTGACTTTC	CASSVGLSGANVLTF	.	.	TRBV9	TRBJ2-6
TGTGCCAGCAGCAGAGGTGGGCAGCCCCAGCATTTT	CASSRGGQPQHF	.	.	TRBV7-9	TRBJ1-5
TGTGCCAGTAGTATAGGTTTGGGACAGGGGTACGGTGAGCAGTTCTTC	CASSIGLGQGYGEQFF	TRBD1	once	TRBV19	TRBJ2-1
TGTGCCAGCAGCCGATGGACAGGGGCGGACACTGAAGCTTTCTTT	CASSRWTGADTEAFF	TRBD1	.	TRBV6-5	TRBJ1-1
TGCGCCAGCACCACGGGGCAGGGTACTGAAGCTTTCTTT	CASTTGQGTEAFF	.	medium-sized	TRBV5-1	TRBJ1-1
TGTGCCAGTAGTCCGGACTTGAGGCAGCCCCAGCATTTT	CASSPDLRQPQHF	.	once	TRBV19	TRBJ1-5
TGTGCCAGTAGTATAGGAGGGAGAAACGTGGAGACCCAGTACTTC	CASSIGGRNVETQYF	.	.	TRBV19	TRBJ2-5
TGTGCCAGCAGCTTAGGACAGTTCCCCAATCAGCCCCAGCATTTT	CASSLGQFPNQPQHF	.	.	TRBV6-5	TRBJ1-5
TGTGCCAGCAGCCCGGAAGCTATCTCCTACGAGCAGTACTTC	CASSPEAISYEQYF	.	few	TRBV7-2	TRBJ2-7
TGTGCCTGGAGTGTAGGTGCCTACACAGATACGCAGTATTTT	CAWSVGAYTDTQYF	.	.	TRBV30	TRBJ2-3
TGTGCCAGTAGCGAGGGGGGCGCCTATGGCTACACCTTC	CASSEGGAYGYTF	.	.	TRBV19	TRBJ1-2
TGTGCCAGTTCCGGGACAGGATATAACTATGGCTACACCTTC	CASSGTGYNYGYTF	TRBD1	.	TRBV19	TRBJ1-2
TGCGCCAGCAGCTTCCTCGAAGGCAAAGAGACCCAGTACTTC	CASSFLEGKETQYF	.	.	TRBV5-1	TRBJ2-5
TGTGCCAGCAGCCTTGACAGGGGTTTGGTTAATGAGCAGTTCTTC	CASSLDRGLVNEQFF	TRBD1	.	TRBV28	TRBJ2-1
TGTGCCAGCTCACTTACAACTCGCTCTGGGGCCAACGTCCTGACTTTC	CASSLTTRSGANVLTF	.	few	TRBV18	TRBJ2-6
TGTGCCAGCCGCGCCACTGAAGCTTTCTTT	CASRATEAFF	.	.	TRBV6-5	TRBJ1-1
TGTGCCAGCAGCGTAGCAGACAAGGCTCAGCCCCAGCATTTT	CASSVADKAQPQHF	.	.	TRBV9	TRBJ1-5
TGCGCCAGCAGCCATTCCGGGGAGGCCGAGCAGTACTTC	CASSHSGEAEQYF	.	.	TRBV4-3	TRBJ2-7
TGTGCCAGCAGTTCCCCGAGGACTGAAGCTTTCTTT	CASSSPRTEAFF	.	few	TRBV27	TRBJ1-1
TGTGCCATCAGTGAGTCGGATAGCGGCACGCAGTATTTT	CAISESDSGTQYF	.	.	TRBV10-3	TRBJ2-3
TGTGCCAGCCGCCACTCAGGGGGCACCGGGGAGCTGTTTTTT	CASRHSGGTGELFF	TRBD1	.	TRBV6-6	TRBJ2-2
TGTGCCAGCAGTGAAGTGGGCTACGAGCAGTACTTC	CASSEVGYEQYF	.	.	TRBV6-1	TRBJ2-7
TGTGCCAGCAGCCACGCCCACAGGGTAGCCGGGGAGCTGTTTTTT	CASSHAHRVAGELFF	.	.	TRBV5-6	TRBJ2-2
TGCAGCGTTGTCACTAGCGGCTACAATGAGCAGTTCTTC	CSVVTSGYNEQFF	TRBD2	.	TRBV29-1	TRBJ2-1
TGTGCCATCTCAGACCGACAGGGAAAAAACACTGAAGCTTTCTTT	CAISDRQGKNTEAFF	TRBD1	few	TRBV7-9	TRBJ1-1
TGTGCCAGCAGCCAAGTGTCAGGCCACCAGCCCCAGCATTTT	CASSQVSGHQPQHF	.	.	TRBV4-2	TRBJ1-5
TGTGCCAGCAGCTTTGGTGAGACCCAGTACTTC	CASSFGETQYF	.	.	TRBV7-9	TRBJ2-5
TGTGCCAGCAACCCCCGCTCGGTCAAAAACATTCAGTACTTC	CASNPRSVKNIQYF	.	.	TRBV28	TRBJ2-4
TGTGCCTGGAGGGACAGCTACGAGCAGTACTTC	CAWRDSYEQYF	.	few	TRBV30	TRBJ2-7
TGTGCCAGCAGTTCCTTGGGACAGGGGACAGATACGCAGTATTTT	CASSSLGQGTDTQYF	TRBD1	.	TRBV6-6	TRBJ2-3
TGTGCCAGCAGCCTGACAGGGGGTGGCCAAGAGACCCAGTACTTC	CASSLTGGGQETQYF	TRBD1	.	TRBV4-2	TRBJ2-5
TGTGCCAGCTCACCGCCGGGACTAGCGGGGGGATATTCAGATACGCAGTATTTT	CASSPPGLAGGYSDTQYF	TRBD2	.	TRBV18	TRBJ2-3
TGTGCCAGCAGCTTAGGCCAAAGAGGCGAGCAGTACTTC	CASSLGQRGEQYF	.	once	TRBV7-8	TRBJ2-7
TGTGCCTGGAGTCCCGGCAGAGTCTTGGCAGATACGCAGTATTTT	CAWSPGRVLADTQYF	.	once	TRBV30	TRBJ2-3
TGTGCCAGCAGCTTAGGCTGGGGGCCTGACACTGAAGCTTTCTTT	CASSLGWGPDTEAFF	.	.	TRBV11-2	TRBJ1-1
TGCGCCAGCAGCTTGGAGACCTTGCAAGAGACCCAGTACTTC	CASSLETLQETQYF	.	.	TRBV5-1	TRBJ2-5
TGTGCCAGCAGCAGCCCCAGGGGGCGAACTCAAGAGACCCAGTACTTC	CASSSPRGRTQETQYF	TRBD1	.	TRBV7-2	TRBJ2-5
TGTGCCAGCAGTCGAAGCGGGGGAACAGATACGCAGTATTTT	CASSRSGGTDTQYF	TRBD2	.	TRBV2	TRBJ2-3
TGTGCCAGCAGTTCCCGGGGGTTGAGGTATGAGCAGTACTTC	CASSSRGLRYEQYF	.	.	TRBV28	TRBJ2-7
TGTGCCAGCAGCTTAGGGTCGGACACCGGGGAGCTGTTTTTT	CASSLGSDTGELFF	.	.	TRBV7-2	TRBJ2-2